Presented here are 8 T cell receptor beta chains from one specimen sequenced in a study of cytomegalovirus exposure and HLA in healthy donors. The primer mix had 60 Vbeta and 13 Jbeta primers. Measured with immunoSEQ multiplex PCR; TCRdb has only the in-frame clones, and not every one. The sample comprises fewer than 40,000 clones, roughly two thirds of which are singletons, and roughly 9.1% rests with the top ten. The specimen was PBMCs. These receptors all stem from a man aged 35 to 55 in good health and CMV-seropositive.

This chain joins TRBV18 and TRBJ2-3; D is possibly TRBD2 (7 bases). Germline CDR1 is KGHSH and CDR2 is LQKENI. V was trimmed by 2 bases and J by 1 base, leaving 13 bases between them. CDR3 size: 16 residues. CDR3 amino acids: CASSPVAGARTDTQYF. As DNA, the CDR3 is TGTGCCAGCTCACCAGTGGCGGGGGCCCGCACAGATACGCAGTATTTT.

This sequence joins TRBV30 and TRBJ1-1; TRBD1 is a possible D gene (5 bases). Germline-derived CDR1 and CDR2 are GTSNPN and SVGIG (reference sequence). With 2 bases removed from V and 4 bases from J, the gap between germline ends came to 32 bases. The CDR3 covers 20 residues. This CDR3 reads CAWSPTRVVSREGPATEAFF. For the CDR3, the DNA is TGTGCCTGGAGTCCAACTCGTGTAGTGTCTAGGGAGGGGCCGGCCACTGAAGCTTTCTTT.

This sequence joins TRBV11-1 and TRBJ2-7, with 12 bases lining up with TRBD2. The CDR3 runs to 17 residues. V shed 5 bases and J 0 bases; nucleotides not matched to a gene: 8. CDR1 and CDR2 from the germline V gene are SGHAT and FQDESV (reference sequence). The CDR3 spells CASSLTSGGSSSYEQYF. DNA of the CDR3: TGTGCCAGCAGCCTTACTAGCGGGGGGTCGAGCTCCTACGAGCAGTACTTC.

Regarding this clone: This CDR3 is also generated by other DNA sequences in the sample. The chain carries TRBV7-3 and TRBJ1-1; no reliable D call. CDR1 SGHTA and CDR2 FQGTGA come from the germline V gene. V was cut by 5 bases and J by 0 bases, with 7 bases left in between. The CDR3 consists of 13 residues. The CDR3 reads CASSLEVNTEAFF. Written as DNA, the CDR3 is TGTGCCAGCAGCCTAGAGGTGAACACTGAAGCTTTCTTT.

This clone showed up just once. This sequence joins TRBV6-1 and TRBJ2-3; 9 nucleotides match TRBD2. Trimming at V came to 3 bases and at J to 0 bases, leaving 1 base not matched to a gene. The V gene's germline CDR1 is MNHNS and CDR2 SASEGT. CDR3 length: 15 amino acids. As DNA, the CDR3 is TGTGCCAGCAGTGAGGGACTAGCTAGCACAGATACGCAGTATTTT. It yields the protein CASSEGLASTDTQYF.

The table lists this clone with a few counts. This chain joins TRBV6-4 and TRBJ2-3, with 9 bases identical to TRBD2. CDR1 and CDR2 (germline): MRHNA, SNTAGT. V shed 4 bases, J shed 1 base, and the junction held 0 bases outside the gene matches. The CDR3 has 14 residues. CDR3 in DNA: TGTGCCAGCAGTGGGACTAGCGGCACAGATACGCAGTATTTT. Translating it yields CASSGTSGTDTQYF.

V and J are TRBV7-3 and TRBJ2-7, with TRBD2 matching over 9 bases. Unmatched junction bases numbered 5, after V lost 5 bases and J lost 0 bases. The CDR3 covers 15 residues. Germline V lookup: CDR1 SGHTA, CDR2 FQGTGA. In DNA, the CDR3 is TGTGCCAGCAGCCCAAAAGCGGGGGGCTCCTACGAGCAGTACTTC. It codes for CASSPKAGGSYEQYF.

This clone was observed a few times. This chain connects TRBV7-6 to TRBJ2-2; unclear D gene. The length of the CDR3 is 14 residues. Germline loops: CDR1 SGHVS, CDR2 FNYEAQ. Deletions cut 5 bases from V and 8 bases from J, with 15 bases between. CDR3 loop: CASSISPSQGELFF. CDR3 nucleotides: TGTGCCAGCAGCATTTCGCCCTCCCAGGGGGAGCTGTTTTTT. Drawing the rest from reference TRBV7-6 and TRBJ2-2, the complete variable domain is GAGVSQSPRYKVTKRGQDVALRCDPISGHVSLYWYRQALGQGPEFLTYFNYEAQQDKSGLPNDRFSAERPEGSISTLTIQRTEQRDSAMYRCASSISPSQGELFFGEGSRLTVL.